This paragraph reports one T cell receptor (beta chain). The record originates from a study of control samples from healthy donors and cancer patients. Libraries were prepared by immunoSEQ multiplex PCR; TCRdb keeps only in-frame clonotypes and omits some of them. Of 130,000 to 150,000 clones listed, roughly nine tenths are singletons. This CDR3 has 13 amino acids. Germline V gene data show CDR1 as SSHAT and CDR2 as FNYEAQ (reference sequence). Trimming removed 0 bases at V and 3 bases at J, with 5 bases between. This chain connects TRBV7-7 to TRBJ1-1, with D maybe TRBD1 (5 bases). This sequence was found in a man younger than 40 in good health. Material for sequencing was blood. CDR3 sequence reads: CASSLAGDTEAFF. CDR3 coding DNA: TGTGCCAGCAGCTTAGCAGGGGACACTGAAGCTTTCTTT.